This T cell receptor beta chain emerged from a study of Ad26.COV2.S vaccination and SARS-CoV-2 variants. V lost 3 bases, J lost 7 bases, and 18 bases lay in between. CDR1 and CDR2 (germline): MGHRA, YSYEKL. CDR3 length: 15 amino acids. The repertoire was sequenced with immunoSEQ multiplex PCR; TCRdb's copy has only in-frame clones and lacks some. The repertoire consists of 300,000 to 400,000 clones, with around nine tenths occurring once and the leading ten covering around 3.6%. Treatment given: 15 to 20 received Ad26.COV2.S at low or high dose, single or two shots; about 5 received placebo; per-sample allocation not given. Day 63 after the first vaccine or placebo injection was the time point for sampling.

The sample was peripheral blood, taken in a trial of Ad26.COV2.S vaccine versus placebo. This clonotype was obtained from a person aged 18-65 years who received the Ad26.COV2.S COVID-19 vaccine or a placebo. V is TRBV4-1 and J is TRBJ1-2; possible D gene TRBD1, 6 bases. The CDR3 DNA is TGCGCCAGCAGCCAGGTAGGAACAGGGTCCTTTGGCTACACCTTC. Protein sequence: CASSQVGTGSFGYTF.